The clone carrying this T cell receptor beta chain was picked up a small number of times. The record originates from a study of CD8 T cells in Susac syndrome. Random hexamers served to reverse transcribe about 0.5 to 1 ug RNA. An immunoSEQ multiplex PCR amplified TCR beta CDR3 over 54 Vbeta and 13 Jbeta. TCRdb re-analysed the immunoSEQ multiplex PCR reads in MiXCR, keeping a single row per CDR3 protein. The sample records around 130,000 distinct CDR3 sequences, over 75% being singletons. The source material was CD8+ T cells from PBMCs. The TCR comes from a human donor with multiple sclerosis.

The CDR3 DNA reads as TGTGCCAGCAGCGGCAGCACAGATACGCAGTATTTT. It codes for CASSGSTDTQYF. The rearrangement joins TRBV3-1 to TRBJ2-3, with no clear D. CDR1 LGHDT and CDR2 YNNKEL come from the germline V gene (reference sequence). V was pared by 5 bases and J by 0 bases, with 3 bases between. The CDR3 is made up of 12 amino acids.